A single sample is the source of the 9 T cell receptor beta chains below, sequenced in a study of brain T cells in children with intractable seizures. The time point here: blood from clinic visit 5 months post-surgery; TSC patient then seizure free. Only in-frame clones appear in the TCRdb table, and some are missing; sequencing was by immunoSEQ multiplex PCR. The table lists 340,000 or so clones, 85% to 95% of them singletons. Sample: peripheral blood, taken approximately 5 months after surgery. The receptor source for this set is a boy under three years old with tuberous sclerosis and intractable seizures.

This rearrangement joins TRBV5-1 to TRBJ1-1; perhaps TRBD1 as D (5 bases). V was shortened by 6 bases and J by 4 bases, with 19 bases between the two germline ends. CDR1 and CDR2 (germline): SGHRS, YFSETQ. The CDR3 loop spans 15 amino acids. The CDR3 reads CASTGTASGGTEAFF. The CDR3 DNA reads as TGCGCCAGCACCGGGACCGCATCCGGCGGCACTGAAGCTTTCTTT.

J is TRBJ2-7 and V is TRBV12-3 or TRBV12-4; no clear D gene. V was clipped by 3 bases and J by 6 bases, with 6 bases between them. This CDR3 has 11 amino acids. The CDR3 region has the DNA TGTGCCAGCAGTTTTCCGGGCGAGCAGTACTTC. Amino acids: CASSFPGEQYF.

CDR3 residues: CASSPMMDTEAFF. CDR3 nucleotides: TGTGCCAGCAGCCCCATGATGGACACTGAAGCTTTCTTT. The chain employs TRBV7-9 and TRBJ1-1; D remains unclear. The CDR3 length is 13 residues. Germline CDR1 and CDR2: SEHNR and FQNEAQ (reference sequence). With 5 bases removed from V and 3 bases from J, the gap between germline ends came to 10 bases.

This clone has just one count. The chain has TRBV27 and TRBJ2-6; D gene uncertain. The germline V and J ends were trimmed by 4 bases and 1 base, with 11 bases remaining between them. The CDR3 covers 16 residues. Looked up from germline, CDR1 is MNHEY and CDR2 is SMNVEV (reference sequence). The CDR3 DNA reads TGTGCCAGCAGTTATGCCCTATCTTCTGGGGCCAACGTCCTGACTTTC. As protein: CASSYALSSGANVLTF.

The rearrangement links TRBV24-1 to TRBJ2-1; 10 bases align to TRBD1. The CDR3 consists of 17 residues. V shed 4 bases and J 1 base; nucleotides not matched to a gene: 6. Germline V gene sequence: CDR1 KGHDR, CDR2 SFDVKD. CDR3 sequence: CATSDPGTGESYNEQFF. For the CDR3, the DNA is TGTGCCACCAGTGACCCGGGGACAGGGGAATCCTACAATGAGCAGTTCTTC.

The chain employs TRBV9 and TRBJ2-1; no clear D. Trimming shortened V by 3 bases and J by 6 bases, and 13 bases separated the two germline ends. The CDR3 covers 14 residues. Germline CDR1 is SGDLS and CDR2 is YYNGEE. CDR3 DNA: TGTGCCAGCAGCGCACCTATAAGGTCCAATGAGCAGTTCTTC. Amino acid sequence: CASSAPIRSNEQFF. Supplemented by reference TRBV9 and TRBJ2-1, the full variable domain reads DSGVTQTPKHLITATGQRVTLRCSPRSGDLSVYWYQQSLDQGLQFLIQYYNGEERAKGNILERFSAQQFPDLHSELNLSSLELGDSALYFCASSAPIRSNEQFFGPGTRLTVL.

The chain employs TRBV19 and TRBJ2-7; no firm D call. V was pared by 5 bases and J by 11 bases, with 13 bases between. CDR3 length equals 11 residues. CDR1 is LNHDA, CDR2 SQIVND, per germline (reference sequence). The CDR3 sequence: CASSRSIKKYF. DNA for the CDR3: TGTGCCAGTAGTCGTTCGATTAAGAAGTACTTC.

This sequence joins TRBV13 and TRBJ1-2; D ambiguous. The CDR3 loop spans 13 amino acids. The V end was cut by 0 bases, the J end by 4 bases, with 6 bases between. The germline V gene encodes CDR1 PRHDT and CDR2 FYEKMQ (reference sequence). DNA of the CDR3: TGTGCCAGCAGCTTAGGGACACTCTATGGCTACACCTTC. Translated, it gives CASSLGTLYGYTF. The full variable domain, rest sourced from reference TRBV13 and TRBJ1-2, is AAGVIQSPRHLIKEKRETATLKCYPIPRHDTVYWYQQGPGQDPQFLISFYEKMQSDKGSIPDRFSAQQFSDYHSELNMSSLELGDSALYFCASSLGTLYGYTFGSGTRLTVV.

The gene calls are TRBV12-3 or TRBV12-4 and TRBJ1-4, with TRBD1 as a possible D gene (5 bases). Trimming removed 5 bases from V and 11 bases from J, with 12 bases in between. The CDR3 extends over 12 amino acids. The CDR3 spells CASSEQVDKLFF. DNA for the CDR3: TGTGCCAGCAGTGAACAGGTGGACAAACTGTTTTTT.